The following is a T cell receptor (beta chain) sequence with its context. Its antigen is still unknown. The sample originates from a study of glioma-infiltrating T cells. TCR alpha and beta CDR3 regions were amplified from RNA using iRepertoire nested multiplex PCR. Input was roughly 85-400 ng of tissue mRNA or PBMC total RNA. Each CDR3 protein is one row after TCRdb ran MiXCR on the multiplex PCR reads. There are 85,000 to 110,000 distinct CDR3 sequences in the sample; 29% occur only once, and approximately 46% lies in the top ten. Study results and caveats: Non-neoplastic patients had below-expected tissue-blood divergence, while all gliomas exceeded expectation. Only very few CDR3 sequences appeared in both tissue and blood.

This TCR derives from a human donor with low-grade glioma or glioblastoma, undergoing nonglioma brain surgery, or in good health (not recorded which). Sequenced sample: glioma tissue, nonneoplastic brain tissue, or PBMCs (not recorded which).

CDR3 sequence: CASSLVPGRLATSPNTGELFF. The CDR3 DNA sequence: TGTGCCAGCAGCTTAGTCCCGGGACGACTAGCGACTTCCCCGAACACCGGGGAGCTGTTTTTT. The chain couples TRBV7-9 to TRBJ2-2; 8 bases are a match to TRBD2. The germline V gene encodes CDR1 SEHNR and CDR2 FQNEAQ (reference sequence). V was pared by 1 base and J by 0 bases, with 16 bases of the junction left unmatched. This CDR3 has 21 residues.